The 28 T cell receptor beta chains given below trace back to one sample, sequenced in a study of T cell responses to AZD1222 COVID-19 vaccine. Sequenced by immunoSEQ multiplex PCR; TCRdb stores in-frame clones only, minus some. Here the sample spans about 59,000 clones, 65% to 85% being singletons. Here the sequenced sample was peripheral blood, taken on day 0 of AZD1222 vaccination. The receptors derive from an adult in good health.

A few counts support this clone. V usage is TRBV7-9 and J usage is TRBJ2-7, with 9 nucleotides matching TRBD1. Germline V gene data show CDR1 as SEHNR and CDR2 as FQNEAQ (reference sequence). Trimming cost V 3 bases and J 4 bases; bases outside gene matches: 1. The CDR3 is 13 residues long. The CDR3 region has the DNA TGTGCCAGCAGCTTCGGACAGGGGTACGAGCAGTACTTC. Translated: CASSFGQGYEQYF.

This chain uses TRBV4-3 with TRBJ2-7; TRBD1 matches at 8 bases. Germline lookup yields CDR1 LGHNA and CDR2 YSLEER. The CDR3 consists of 13 residues. Trimming cost V 3 bases and J 3 bases; bases outside gene matches: 1. The CDR3 here is CASSQGTGYEQYF. CDR3 in DNA: TGCGCCAGCAGCCAGGGGACAGGCTACGAGCAGTACTTC.

The V call is TRBV7-9, the J call TRBJ1-1, with D unclear. Trimming removed 7 bases from V and 8 bases from J, with 14 bases in between. CDR1 and CDR2 from the germline V gene are SEHNR and FQNEAQ (reference sequence). The CDR3 is made up of 12 amino acids. CDR3 bases: TGTGCCAGCAACCTCGGTCTGGGGGAAGCTTTCTTT. Residues: CASNLGLGEAFF.

The chain couples TRBV7-2 to TRBJ2-2; 11 positions agree with TRBD1. After removal of 5 bases from V and 7 bases from J, the junction contained 6 bases not matched to a gene. This CDR3 has 15 residues. Germline V gene sequence: CDR1 SGHTA, CDR2 FQGNSA. CDR3 in amino acids: CASSQGTGGIGELFF. The CDR3 nucleotides are TGTGCCAGCAGCCAAGGGACAGGGGGAATCGGGGAGCTGTTTTTT.

The chain links TRBV11-2 to TRBJ2-5; TRBD2 aligns across 8 bases. CDR3 size: 15 residues. CDR1 is SGHAT, CDR2 FQNNGV, per germline. Unmatched junction bases numbered 11, after V lost 5 bases and J lost 6 bases. Here the CDR3 DNA reads TGTGCCAGCAGCCAGCCGGGACTAGGTCGTAAGACCCAGTACTTC. Its protein is CASSQPGLGRKTQYF.

This clone appeared a few times. The chain is built from TRBV7-2 and TRBJ2-7, with D maybe TRBD1 (6 bases). Germline-derived CDR1 and CDR2 are SGHTA and FQGNSA. The CDR3 consists of 14 residues. V was trimmed by 5 bases and J by 2 bases, leaving 13 bases between them. CDR3 protein: CASSPGTTTYEQYF. As DNA, the CDR3 is TGTGCCAGCAGCCCCGGGACAACCACCTACGAGCAGTACTTC.

V usage is TRBV7-8 and J usage is TRBJ1-2; 7 bases line up with TRBD1. The germline gives CDR1 SGHVS, CDR2 FQNEAQ. CDR3 length: 17 residues. The V segment lost 1 base and the J segment 4 bases; nucleotides outside the gene matches: 12. Written as DNA, the CDR3 is TGTGCCAGCAGCTTAGTGGGTGGAAACAGGGGCCTCTATGGCTACACCTTC. Translating it yields CASSLVGGNRGLYGYTF.

J is TRBJ1-2 and V is TRBV7-8; the D gene is possibly TRBD1 (5 bases). The CDR3 extends over 15 amino acids. Germline lookup yields CDR1 SGHVS and CDR2 FQNEAQ. V shed 1 base and J shed 7 bases, with 16 bases lying between them. In DNA form, the CDR3 reads TGTGCCAGCAGCTTAGGCGCCGGCAGGGCGGGTGGCTACACCTTC. Its translation is CASSLGAGRAGGYTF.

This chain joins TRBV7-9 and TRBJ1-1; D might be TRBD1 (6 bases). Germline V gives CDR1 SEHNR, CDR2 FQNEAQ (reference sequence). Between the trimmed V and J ends, which lost 5 bases and 1 base, there was a span of 11 bases. This CDR3 contains 14 residues. The chain's CDR3 is CASSPVGGNTEAFF. CDR3 bases: TGTGCCAGCAGCCCGGTAGGGGGGAACACTGAAGCTTTCTTT. Based on the CDR3 plus reference TRBV7-9 and TRBJ1-1, the full variable domain is DTGVSQNPRHKITKRGQNVTFRCDPISEHNRLYWYRQTLGQGPEFLTYFQNEAQLEKSRLLSDRFSAERPKGSFSTLEIQRTEQGDSAMYLCASSPVGGNTEAFFGQGTRLTVV.

J is TRBJ2-2 and V is TRBV2; perhaps TRBD1 as D (5 bases). This CDR3 region has 14 residues. Germline-derived CDR1 and CDR2 are SNHLY and FYNNEI. The germline V and J ends were trimmed by 6 bases and 5 bases, with 13 bases remaining between them. In DNA form, the CDR3 reads TGTGCCAGCAGCCTAGTGAAGGGGACCGGGGAGCTGTTTTTT. Its protein is CASSLVKGTGELFF.

This chain connects TRBV7-9 to TRBJ1-5; D perhaps matches TRBD1 (5 bases). The CDR3 has 16 amino acids. The V end lost 1 base, the J end lost 2 bases, and 12 bases lay between the germline ends. Germline loops: CDR1 SEHNR, CDR2 FQNEAQ (reference sequence). For the CDR3, the DNA is TGTGCCAGCAGCTTAGAGGGTGGGGCGGGCAATCAGCCCCAGCATTTT. Residues: CASSLEGGAGNQPQHF. The whole variable domain, filled in from reference TRBV7-9 and TRBJ1-5, reads DTGVSQNPRHKITKRGQNVTFRCDPISEHNRLYWYRQTLGQGPEFLTYFQNEAQLEKSRLLSDRFSAERPKGSFSTLEIQRTEQGDSAMYLCASSLEGGAGNQPQHFGDGTRLSIL.

For this clone: Other DNA variants within this sample encode the same CDR3. The V call is TRBV5-1, the J call TRBJ2-7; D is tentatively TRBD1 or TRBD2 (6 bases each). The germline V gene has CDR1 SGHRS and CDR2 YFSETQ. With 0 bases removed from V and 5 bases from J, the gap between germline ends came to 12 bases. The CDR3 runs 14 residues. The CDR3 here is CASSLVQGGDEQYF. DNA of the CDR3: TGCGCCAGCAGCTTGGTACAGGGAGGAGACGAGCAGTACTTC.

The V and J genes are TRBV4-3 and TRBJ1-4; possible D gene TRBD1, 5 bases. CDR1 is LGHNA and CDR2 is YSLEER in the germline V gene. V lost 2 bases and J lost 7, with 20 bases in between. The CDR3 length is 17 residues. CDR3 DNA: TGCGCCAGCAGCCAACTACCGGGAGGGACGTCGAGTGAAAAACTGTTTTTT. Translation gives CASSQLPGGTSSEKLFF.

The J gene is TRBJ1-4, the V gene TRBV7-8, with D hard to call. Germline CDR1 SGHVS, CDR2 FQNEAQ. V was shortened by 0 bases and J by 8 bases, with 16 bases between the two germline ends. This CDR3 has 16 residues. The CDR3 DNA reads as TGTGCCAGCAGCTTAGCGACCCCCCCCGGAACGGAAAAACTGTTTTTT. Translated, it gives CASSLATPPGTEKLFF.

The chain is built from TRBV28 and TRBJ1-3; tentatively, D is TRBD1 (5 bases). V lost 6 bases to trimming and J lost 0 bases, with 12 bases between them. Germline V gene data show CDR1 as MDHEN and CDR2 as SYDVKM. This CDR3 region has 15 residues. CDR3 region: CASSPPGPSGNTIYF. DNA of the CDR3: TGTGCCAGCAGCCCGCCAGGGCCCTCTGGAAACACCATATATTTT.

CDR3 bases: TGTGCCAGCAGTTTGGTGAGCCCCGGGGGTGGCTACACCTTC. This codes for CASSLVSPGGGYTF. The J gene is TRBJ1-2, the V gene TRBV27; D might be TRBD1 (5 bases). Trimming took off 3 bases at V and 7 bases at J, with 15 bases between the two ends. Germline lookup yields CDR1 MNHEY and CDR2 SMNVEV (reference sequence). This CDR3 is 14 amino acids long.

This rearrangement joins TRBV11-2 to TRBJ1-1, with 8 bases fitting TRBD1. Germline assignment: CDR1 SGHAT and CDR2 FQNNGV. CDR3 length: 13 amino acids. V dropped 1 base and J dropped 13; count of bases not matched to a gene: 8. This CDR3 is CASSLATGTGVFF. The CDR3 nucleotides are TGTGCCAGCAGCTTAGCTACCGGGACAGGTGTTTTCTTT.

This rearrangement joins TRBV28 to TRBJ1-5; unclear D gene. The CDR3 covers 12 residues. Germline V CDR1 and CDR2: MDHEN, SYDVKM. V shed 7 bases and J shed 6 bases, with 10 bases lying between them. CDR3 residues: CASTTRSQPQHF. CDR3 nucleotides: TGTGCCAGCACCACTCGAAGTCAGCCCCAGCATTTT.

The J gene is TRBJ1-5, the V gene TRBV6-2 or TRBV6-3; D perhaps matches TRBD1 (6 bases). The CDR3 spans 17 residues. Germline-derived CDR1 and CDR2 are MNHEY and SVGEGT. Trimming stripped 2 bases from V and 2 bases from J, with 16 bases between. CDR3 DNA sequence: TGTGCCAGCAGTTACGGCCTCAGGGGTTATGGCAATCAGCCCCAGCATTTT. Translating it yields CASSYGLRGYGNQPQHF.

The chain recombines TRBV24-1 with TRBJ1-2; TRBD1 might be the D (6 bases). V dropped 0 bases and J dropped 2 bases, with 12 bases sitting between them. Germline V gives CDR1 KGHDR, CDR2 SFDVKD. CDR3 length equals 16 residues. The CDR3 region has the DNA TGTGCCACCAGTGATTTGCAAGGGGGGGTGAACTATGGCTACACCTTC. Protein product: CATSDLQGGVNYGYTF.

The V gene is TRBV27, the J gene TRBJ1-2, with D perhaps matching TRBD1 (5 bases). V was pared by 4 bases and J by 2 bases, with 14 bases between. The CDR3 is 15 residues long. Germline assignment: CDR1 MNHEY and CDR2 SMNVEV (reference sequence). The CDR3 sequence is CASSSFRDGNYGYTF. The CDR3 DNA reads TGTGCCAGCAGTTCCTTCCGGGACGGGAACTATGGCTACACCTTC.

CDR3: CASSLGFGGGDEQYF. The CDR3 DNA is TGTGCCAGCAGCTTAGGATTTGGGGGTGGCGACGAGCAGTACTTC. The rearrangement joins TRBV7-9 to TRBJ2-7; tentatively, D is TRBD1 or TRBD2 (5 bases each). Germline V gene lookup returns CDR1 SEHNR and CDR2 FQNEAQ (reference sequence). Trimming removed 1 base at V and 5 bases at J, with 15 bases between. The CDR3 length is 15 residues.

The V and J genes are TRBV4-2 and TRBJ2-1; tentatively, D is TRBD1 or TRBD2 (5 bases each). The V end was cut by 1 base, the J end by 2 bases, with 12 bases between. This CDR3 is 16 amino acids long. Germline V gene lookup returns CDR1 LGHNA and CDR2 YNFKEQ. CDR3 DNA sequence: TGTGCCAGCAGCCAAGGCCGGGGCAGGGCCTACAATGAGCAGTTCTTC. Residues: CASSQGRGRAYNEQFF.

V and J are TRBV28 and TRBJ1-4, with D perhaps matching TRBD1 (5 bases). The V and J ends lost 6 bases and 0 bases respectively, with 11 bases between them. Germline CDR1 MDHEN, CDR2 SYDVKM. The length of the CDR3 is 15 residues. The CDR3 is CASSSGGTTNEKLFF. As DNA, the CDR3 is TGTGCCAGCAGCTCGGGGGGGACAACTAATGAAAAACTGTTTTTT.

The chain links TRBV27 to TRBJ2-7, with 7 bases lining up with TRBD1. The CDR3 loop spans 16 amino acids. V trimming: 2 bases; J trimming: 1 base; junction bases outside the gene matches: 8. The germline gives CDR1 MNHEY, CDR2 SMNVEV (reference sequence). The CDR3: CASSLGTAPGSYEQYF. CDR3 nucleotides: TGTGCCAGCAGTTTAGGGACAGCCCCCGGTTCCTACGAGCAGTACTTC.

V is TRBV27 and J is TRBJ2-3, with D maybe TRBD2 (6 bases). V was pared by 5 bases and J by 12 bases, with 21 bases between. This CDR3 spans 14 amino acids. Germline-derived CDR1 and CDR2 are MNHEY and SMNVEV (reference sequence). CDR3 coding DNA: TGTGCCAGCAGTACGGACTACGGCACCGCTAATCAGTATTTT. Translating gives CASSTDYGTANQYF.

The gene calls are TRBV28 and TRBJ2-5; perhaps TRBD1 as D (6 bases). The V gene lost 6 bases and the J gene lost 5 bases, with 13 bases spanning the gap. The CDR3 runs 13 residues. Germline V gene lookup returns CDR1 MDHEN and CDR2 SYDVKM. CDR3 DNA sequence: TGTGCCAGCAGCTCAGGGGCGCCGGAGACCCAGTACTTC. It codes for CASSSGAPETQYF.

This chain uses TRBV28 with TRBJ1-2; unclear D gene. The CDR3 spans 10 residues. V was trimmed by 4 bases and J by 12 bases, leaving 9 bases between them. Germline values: CDR1 MDHEN, CDR2 SYDVKM. The CDR3 loop reads CASSSPGHTF. In DNA form, the CDR3 reads TGTGCCAGCAGTTCTCCAGGACACACCTTC.